This is a list of T cell receptor beta chains from one sample in a study of cytomegalovirus exposure and HLA in healthy donors. Generated by immunoSEQ multiplex PCR, the TCRdb table keeps only in-frame clones and is missing some. The table includes about 130,000 clones, about 78% detected once. Sequencing was done on a sample of PBMCs. The source is a man aged 50 to 59 in good health and CMV-seronegative. The CDR3 runs from the conserved cysteine through the conserved F or W. D genes are given only for firm matches. Clone size is not always given. Where it is, it says once, few, many or a class for expanded clones.

TRBV11-1	TRBJ2-1	-	-	CASSLEGGLGDEQFF	TGTGCCAGCAGCTTAGAGGGAGGACTGGGGGATGAGCAGTTCTTC
TRBV28	TRBJ1-5	TRBD1	-	CASSFGDRGPNQPQHF	TGTGCCAGCAGTTTTGGGGACAGGGGACCCAATCAGCCCCAGCATTTT
TRBV6-1	TRBJ1-2	TRBD1	few	CASSEVGQGTGYTF	TGTGCCAGCAGTGAAGTGGGACAGGGGACTGGCTACACCTTC
TRBV29-1	TRBJ2-3	-	-	CSVDRSGSTDTQYF	TGCAGCGTTGATAGGAGCGGGAGCACAGATACGCAGTATTTT
TRBV5-1	TRBJ2-5	-	-	CASSLSPQGSQETQYF	TGCGCCAGCAGCTTGTCACCTCAGGGGTCCCAAGAGACCCAGTACTTC
TRBV29-1	TRBJ1-5	-	-	CSVGSSLNQPQHF	TGCAGCGTCGGTTCCTCCCTCAATCAGCCCCAGCATTTT
TRBV9	TRBJ2-3	-	-	CASSLGPAVSTDTQYF	TGTGCCAGCAGCCTAGGTCCAGCGGTGAGCACAGATACGCAGTATTTT
TRBV7-2	TRBJ2-1	-	-	CASSSNPLAVEQFF	TGTGCCAGCAGCTCTAACCCTTTAGCCGTTGAGCAGTTCTTC
TRBV10-3	TRBJ2-3	TRBD1	-	CAISESRGQGSSGRRTDTQYF	TGTGCCATCAGTGAGTCTCGGGGACAGGGGTCTAGCGGGCGACGCACAGATACGCAGTATTTT
TRBV27	TRBJ2-3	TRBD2	-	CASRSGLAGVTQDTQYF	TGTGCCAGCCGTTCCGGACTAGCGGGAGTTACCCAAGATACGCAGTATTTT
TRBV10-3	TRBJ2-7	TRBD2	-	CAIRKGLAGVRGPNEQYF	TGTGCCATCAGGAAGGGACTAGCGGGAGTTCGGGGCCCAAACGAGCAGTACTTC
TRBV7-9	TRBJ2-7	-	-	CASSLNRGLGEQYF	TGTGCCAGCAGCTTAAACAGAGGGTTGGGGGAGCAGTACTTC
TRBV4-1	TRBJ2-4	-	-	CASSQDSLAKNIQYF	TGCGCCAGCAGCCAAGATTCATTAGCCAAAAACATTCAGTACTTC
TRBV19	TRBJ1-6	TRBD1	-	CASSTLQGSNSPLHF	TGTGCCAGTAGTACCTTACAGGGGTCTAATTCACCCCTCCACTTT
TRBV6-6	TRBJ2-3	TRBD1	-	CASRQQGAGGTDTQYF	TGTGCCAGCAGACAACAGGGGGCCGGAGGCACAGATACGCAGTATTTT
TRBV7-2	TRBJ1-1	-	-	CASSSIRSTVMNTEAFF	TGTGCCAGCAGCTCAATTAGGTCGACAGTTATGAACACTGAAGCTTTCTTT
TRBV20-1	TRBJ1-2	-	-	CSAVDNYGYTF	TGCAGTGCTGTAGATAACTATGGCTACACCTTC
TRBV7-6	TRBJ2-1	TRBD2	-	CASSQTSGRANEQFF	TGTGCCAGCAGCCAAACTAGCGGGAGGGCCAATGAGCAGTTCTTC
TRBV19	TRBJ1-4	-	-	CASSIGRQGIGEKLFF	TGTGCCAGTAGTATAGGCCGGCAGGGCATCGGTGAAAAACTGTTTTTT
TRBV29-1	TRBJ2-7	TRBD1	few	CSAMTGGMGEQYF	TGCAGCGCCATGACAGGGGGAATGGGCGAGCAGTACTTC
TRBV7-3	TRBJ2-1	TRBD2	-	CASSLKGSSGRPLPYNEQFF	TGTGCCAGCAGCTTAAAAGGTAGTAGCGGGAGACCCCTGCCCTACAATGAGCAGTTCTTC
TRBV19	TRBJ1-1	-	few	CASTAYTEAFF	TGTGCCAGTACAGCGTACACTGAAGCTTTCTTT
TRBV27	TRBJ2-7	TRBD2	few	CASSATSGRATYEQYF	TGTGCCAGCAGCGCCACCAGCGGGAGGGCCACCTACGAGCAGTACTTC
TRBV7-8	TRBJ2-5	TRBD2	-	CASSLGQGGRETQYF	TGTGCCAGCAGCTTAGGGCAGGGAGGGCGAGAGACCCAGTACTTC
TRBV9	TRBJ2-1	TRBD1	-	CASSAETGMGEQFF	TGTGCCAGCAGCGCAGAGACAGGGATGGGGGAGCAGTTCTTC
TRBV7-2	TRBJ1-5	-	-	CASSPGSVGNQPQHF	TGTGCCAGCAGCCCAGGGTCCGTGGGCAATCAGCCCCAGCATTTT
TRBV9	TRBJ1-2	TRBD1	-	CASSVGRGRFPNYGYTF	TGTGCCAGCAGCGTAGGCAGGGGGCGCTTCCCTAACTATGGCTACACCTTC
TRBV6-4	TRBJ2-2	TRBD1	-	CASRGQGPTGELFF	TGTGCCAGCAGGGGACAGGGACCCACCGGGGAGCTGTTTTTT
TRBV29-1	TRBJ1-3	TRBD1	-	CSVLDRVAGNTIYF	TGCAGCGTTCTCGACAGGGTTGCAGGAAACACCATATATTTT
TRBV15	TRBJ2-5	-	-	CATSRDQGGETQYF	TGTGCCACCAGCAGAGATCAAGGAGGAGAGACCCAGTACTTC
TRBV14	TRBJ2-6	TRBD1	-	CASSQDLNRGLALTF	TGTGCCAGCAGCCAAGATTTAAACAGGGGGCTCGCCTTGACTTTC
TRBV7-2	TRBJ2-3	TRBD2	few	CASSLLGLAGGTDTQYF	TGTGCCAGCAGCTTACTGGGACTAGCGGGAGGGACAGATACGCAGTATTTT
TRBV19	TRBJ2-4	-	-	CASSIPGGKNIQYF	TGTGCCAGTAGTATTCCTGGGGGGAAAAACATTCAGTACTTC
TRBV27	TRBJ1-5	TRBD1	-	CASSWTGLGNQPQHF	TGTGCCAGCAGTTGGACAGGTTTAGGCAATCAGCCCCAGCATTTT
TRBV7-2	TRBJ2-1	TRBD2	once	CASSFTSGSEHEQFF	TGTGCCAGCAGCTTTACTAGCGGGAGTGAGCATGAGCAGTTCTTC
TRBV10-1	TRBJ2-3	TRBD2	-	CASRPFLPAGGGRTDTQYF	TGCGCCAGCAGACCCTTCTTGCCCGCGGGAGGGGGACGCACAGATACGCAGTATTTT
TRBV2	TRBJ2-7	-	-	CASSSEGSDEQYF	TGTGCCAGCAGCTCAGAGGGATCCGACGAGCAGTACTTC
TRBV6-6	TRBJ1-6	-	-	CASSSHEGGNSPLHF	TGTGCCAGCAGTTCGCACGAGGGAGGTAATTCACCCCTCCACTTT
TRBV5-1	TRBJ1-5	-	-	CASSRDRDQPQHF	TGCGCCAGCAGCCGCGACCGGGATCAGCCCCAGCATTTT
TRBV7-8	TRBJ1-6	-	once	CASSLALSDSPLHF	TGTGCCAGCAGCTTAGCGCTTTCAGATTCACCCCTCCACTTT
TRBV10-3	TRBJ2-2	TRBD1	-	CAISDSGTGGTGELFF	TGTGCCATCAGTGACTCCGGGACAGGGGGCACCGGGGAGCTGTTTTTT
TRBV28	TRBJ1-6	-	-	CASGAGHLNNSPLHF	TGTGCCAGCGGAGCTGGACACCTAAATAATTCACCCCTCCACTTT
TRBV7-7	TRBJ2-5	TRBD1	-	CASSEGTGPRWTQYF	TGTGCTAGCAGCGAGGGGACAGGCCCGAGGTGGACCCAGTACTTC
TRBV11-2	TRBJ1-5	-	-	CASSLDRSQPQHF	TGTGCCAGCAGCTTAGATCGTAGTCAGCCCCAGCATTTT
TRBV19	TRBJ1-1	TRBD1	-	CASSFQGAGNTEAFF	TGTGCCAGTAGTTTCCAGGGGGCCGGGAACACTGAAGCTTTCTTT
TRBV15	TRBJ2-3	-	-	CATSRGARAGASDTQYF	TGTGCCACCAGCAGGGGCGCGAGGGCAGGGGCTTCTGATACGCAGTATTTT
TRBV2	TRBJ1-1	-	-	CASSEMGQDTEAFF	TGTGCCAGCAGTGAAATGGGGCAGGACACTGAAGCTTTCTTT
TRBV9	TRBJ2-3	TRBD2	-	CASSRPGLAGGPGTDTQYF	TGTGCCAGCAGCCGACCGGGACTAGCGGGAGGGCCGGGCACAGATACGCAGTATTTT
TRBV5-4	TRBJ2-7	TRBD1	-	CASRPGQGETYEQYF	TGTGCCAGCAGGCCCGGACAGGGGGAAACCTACGAGCAGTACTTC
TRBV13	TRBJ2-3	TRBD1	-	CASSPGTGWAADTQYF	TGTGCCAGCAGCCCGGGGACAGGGTGGGCCGCAGATACGCAGTATTTT